These T cell receptor beta chains were read from a single sample in a study of blood T cell repertoires in COVID-19. The repertoire was sequenced with immunoSEQ multiplex PCR; TCRdb's copy has only in-frame clones and lacks some. This table holds under 300,000 clones, over 75% found once. Source material: peripheral blood. These receptors were obtained from a young man who had recovered from COVID-19. CDR3s include the opening cysteine and the closing phenylalanine or tryptophan. The order of the fields is CDR3 DNA, CDR3 protein, D gene, J gene, clone size, V gene. D genes are given only for firm matches. Part of the rows lack a size; the others show once, few, many or a class for expanded clones.

TGTGCCAGCAGCTTAGTCGGTCAGGGGGCCCAGATGGCTTTCTTT CASSLVGQGAQMAFF TRBD1 TRBJ1-1 - TRBV7-9
TGTGCCATCAGTGTACAGGGGTATCACAATGAGCAGTTCTTC CAISVQGYHNEQFF TRBD1 TRBJ2-1 - TRBV10-3
TGTGCCAGCAGTTTACAAACAGGCAGCGCACCCCTCCACTTT CASSLQTGSAPLHF - TRBJ1-6 once TRBV28
TGCGCCAGCAGCTTGGAGACAGGGATAGCCGGGGAGCTGTTTTTT CASSLETGIAGELFF TRBD1 TRBJ2-2 - TRBV5-1
TGTGCCAGCAACCTAAGGACTAGCCAATACGAGCAGTACTTC CASNLRTSQYEQYF TRBD2 TRBJ2-7 - TRBV2
TGTGCCAGCAGCGTAGGAACAGGGTACTATGGCTACACCTTC CASSVGTGYYGYTF - TRBJ1-2 - TRBV9
TGTGCCAGCACGAGGGGGCCCTACTATGGCTACACCTTC CASTRGPYYGYTF TRBD1 TRBJ1-2 - TRBV28
TGTGCCAGCAGCCGGAATTCCCCAGTGGGAGTAGATACGCAGTATTTT CASSRNSPVGVDTQYF - TRBJ2-3 - TRBV5-4
TGTGCCAGCAGTTCGGACAGGGTGGTCCCCAATGAAAAACTGTTTTTT CASSSDRVVPNEKLFF TRBD1 TRBJ1-4 - TRBV25-1
TGTGCCAGCAGCGTTGGGCGGGGGGTCACAGATACGCAGTATTTT CASSVGRGVTDTQYF TRBD2 TRBJ2-3 few TRBV9
TGCGCCAGCAGCGTACAGGGAGTTACCGGGGAGCTGTTTTTT CASSVQGVTGELFF - TRBJ2-2 - TRBV5-1
TGTGCCAGCAGCACCCTAGCAACCTACAATGAGCAGTTCTTC CASSTLATYNEQFF - TRBJ2-1 - TRBV28
TGTGCCAGCAGCTTAGCGTCGAGAGGGACTGCAGATACGCAGTATTTT CASSLASRGTADTQYF - TRBJ2-3 - TRBV7-2
TGTGCCAGCAGCCAACCCCCAGAGCGGGGGGGCATCGGGGAGCTGTTTTTT CASSQPPERGGIGELFF TRBD2 TRBJ2-2 - TRBV3-1/TRBV3-2
TGTGCCAGCAGCTTAGGGGGCGGGAACACCGGGGAGCTGTTTTTT CASSLGGGNTGELFF - TRBJ2-2 - TRBV7-6
TGCGCCAGCAGCCTTGAACAGGGAACTGGAAACACCATATATTTT CASSLEQGTGNTIYF - TRBJ1-3 - TRBV5-1
TGTGCCAGCTCACCATCGGACTACGCCACTAACTATGGCTACACCTTC CASSPSDYATNYGYTF - TRBJ1-2 few TRBV18
TGTGCCAGCAGCCCTACAGGGAGTGGCGAAAAACTGTTTTTT CASSPTGSGEKLFF - TRBJ1-4 - TRBV3-1/TRBV3-2
TGTGCCAGCCATTCTGGGGCCAACGTCCTGACTTTC CASHSGANVLTF - TRBJ2-6 - TRBV18
TGTGCCAGCAGTTACCAGACAGGCTACTATGGCTACACCTTC CASSYQTGYYGYTF - TRBJ1-2 - TRBV6-5
TGTGCCAGCAGTGGGAGGGGGTACGATTCACCCCTCCACTTT CASSGRGYDSPLHF - TRBJ1-6 few TRBV5-5
TGTGCCAGCAGCCAAAGTCTAAGGAGTGAGCAGTTCTTC CASSQSLRSEQFF - TRBJ2-1 - TRBV3-1/TRBV3-2
TGCGCCAGCAGCCCAGGGGGCACAACTAACTATGGCTACACCTTC CASSPGGTTNYGYTF TRBD1 TRBJ1-2 - TRBV5-1
TGCAGCGTCGACCCGCGGGGAACTGAGCAGTTCTTC CSVDPRGTEQFF - TRBJ2-1 - TRBV29-1
TGTGCCAGCAGTTCCACCAAAGGGAGTTGCGAAAAACTGTTTTTT CASSSTKGSCEKLFF - TRBJ1-4 - TRBV6-9
TGTGCCAGCAGCTTATTCTCGGGGTCCGGAAACACCATATATTTT CASSLFSGSGNTIYF - TRBJ1-3 - TRBV7-9
TGCAGCGTTTCAGGGGGTGACTCTGGAAACACCATATATTTT CSVSGGDSGNTIYF TRBD1 TRBJ1-3 - TRBV29-1
TGCGCCAGCAGCCAAGATCCCCCACAGGAGAGGAATCAGCCCCAGCATTTT CASSQDPPQERNQPQHF - TRBJ1-5 - TRBV4-1
TGTGCCAGCAGCCAAACTCAAGTCCATGAGCAGTTCTTC CASSQTQVHEQFF - TRBJ2-1 - TRBV27
TGTGCCAGCAGCCAAGTGAGGGGGCCTGTCACTGAAGCTTTCTTT CASSQVRGPVTEAFF TRBD1 TRBJ1-1 - TRBV3-1/TRBV3-2
TGTGCCAGCAGCTCGGGGGGGGGCGATGCCTACGAGCAGTACTTC CASSSGGGDAYEQYF TRBD2 TRBJ2-7 - TRBV11-2
TGTGCCACCAGCAGAGTTCGGAGACAGGGGACCACCGGGGAGCTGTTTTTT CATSRVRRQGTTGELFF TRBD1 TRBJ2-2 - TRBV15
TGTGCCAGCAGGGACAGGGGTGTTGGGGCCAACGTCCTGACTTTC CASRDRGVGANVLTF TRBD1 TRBJ2-6 - TRBV2
TGTGCCAGCACCAAAGGGAGGGCCGCGAACACCGGGGAGCTGTTTTTT CASTKGRAANTGELFF TRBD2 TRBJ2-2 - TRBV7-9
TGTGCCAGCAGTTACCGGGACAGGGGGTTCCACACCTTC CASSYRDRGFHTF TRBD1 TRBJ1-2 - TRBV5-6
TGTGCCAGCAGTTTTGACAGCCTGTATAATTCACCCCTCCACTTT CASSFDSLYNSPLHF - TRBJ1-6 - TRBV28
TGTGCCAGCAGCCAAGCCGGGGGGGCACAAGAGCTGTTTTTT CASSQAGGAQELFF TRBD2 TRBJ2-2 - TRBV3-1/TRBV3-2
TGTGCCAGCATACAGGGTTCTCGTGGCTACACCTTC CASIQGSRGYTF - TRBJ1-2 - TRBV5-8
TGTGCCAGCAGCTTAAGCCACGAAAATTCACCCCTCCACTTT CASSLSHENSPLHF - TRBJ1-6 once TRBV11-2
TGTGCCAGCAGCTTAGGCCACCCGAAAGAGGCTTTCTTT CASSLGHPKEAFF - TRBJ1-1 - TRBV7-6
TGTGCCAGCAGCTTAGCCCAGGGGAGGGCTGAAGCTTTCTTT CASSLAQGRAEAFF - TRBJ1-1 - TRBV13
TGTGCCAGCAGCCAAGTCCGGGACATGAGTGAAAAACTGTTTTTT CASSQVRDMSEKLFF - TRBJ1-4 - TRBV3-1/TRBV3-2
TGTGCCAGCAGCCCGTCCGGGACAGCTTACCAAGAGACCCAGTACTTC CASSPSGTAYQETQYF TRBD1 TRBJ2-5 - TRBV5-8
TGCGCCAGCAGTCGGGCGGGTAGCTGGCCACCAGATACGCAGTATTTT CASSRAGSWPPDTQYF - TRBJ2-3 - TRBV5-1
TGTGCCATCAGTGCCAGCGGGGGGGACGAGACCCAGTACTTC CAISASGGDETQYF TRBD2 TRBJ2-5 - TRBV10-3
TGCGCCAGCAGCCCCGTCATTCGCGTCGCAGATACGCAGTATTTT CASSPVIRVADTQYF - TRBJ2-3 - TRBV5-1
TGTGCCAGCCTAGGCAGATTAGAAGCTTTCTTT CASLGRLEAFF - TRBJ1-1 once TRBV2
TGTGCCAGCACCCAACTGACAGGGAGGAACACCGGGGAGCTGTTTTTT CASTQLTGRNTGELFF TRBD1 TRBJ2-2 - TRBV11-2
TGTGCCGGAAGCAGGGATCGCGGCACAGATACGCAGTATTTT CAGSRDRGTDTQYF - TRBJ2-3 - TRBV10-3
TGCAGCGGCCAAGAGGCCACCCACCTCAATGAGCAGTTCTTC CSGQEATHLNEQFF - TRBJ2-1 - TRBV29-1
TGTGCCACAAGGACGGGGAATCAGCCCCAGCATTTT CATRTGNQPQHF - TRBJ1-5 - TRBV6-6
TGCGCCAGTACCCGGGATCACAGAGAGACCCAGTACTTC CASTRDHRETQYF - TRBJ2-5 once TRBV5-1
TGTGCCAGCAGTTTGTTGACAAATCAGCCCCAGCATTTT CASSLLTNQPQHF - TRBJ1-5 once TRBV12-3/TRBV12-4
TGTGCCAGCAGGACGGGGTCGGGCACCATATATTTT CASRTGSGTIYF - TRBJ1-3 - TRBV27